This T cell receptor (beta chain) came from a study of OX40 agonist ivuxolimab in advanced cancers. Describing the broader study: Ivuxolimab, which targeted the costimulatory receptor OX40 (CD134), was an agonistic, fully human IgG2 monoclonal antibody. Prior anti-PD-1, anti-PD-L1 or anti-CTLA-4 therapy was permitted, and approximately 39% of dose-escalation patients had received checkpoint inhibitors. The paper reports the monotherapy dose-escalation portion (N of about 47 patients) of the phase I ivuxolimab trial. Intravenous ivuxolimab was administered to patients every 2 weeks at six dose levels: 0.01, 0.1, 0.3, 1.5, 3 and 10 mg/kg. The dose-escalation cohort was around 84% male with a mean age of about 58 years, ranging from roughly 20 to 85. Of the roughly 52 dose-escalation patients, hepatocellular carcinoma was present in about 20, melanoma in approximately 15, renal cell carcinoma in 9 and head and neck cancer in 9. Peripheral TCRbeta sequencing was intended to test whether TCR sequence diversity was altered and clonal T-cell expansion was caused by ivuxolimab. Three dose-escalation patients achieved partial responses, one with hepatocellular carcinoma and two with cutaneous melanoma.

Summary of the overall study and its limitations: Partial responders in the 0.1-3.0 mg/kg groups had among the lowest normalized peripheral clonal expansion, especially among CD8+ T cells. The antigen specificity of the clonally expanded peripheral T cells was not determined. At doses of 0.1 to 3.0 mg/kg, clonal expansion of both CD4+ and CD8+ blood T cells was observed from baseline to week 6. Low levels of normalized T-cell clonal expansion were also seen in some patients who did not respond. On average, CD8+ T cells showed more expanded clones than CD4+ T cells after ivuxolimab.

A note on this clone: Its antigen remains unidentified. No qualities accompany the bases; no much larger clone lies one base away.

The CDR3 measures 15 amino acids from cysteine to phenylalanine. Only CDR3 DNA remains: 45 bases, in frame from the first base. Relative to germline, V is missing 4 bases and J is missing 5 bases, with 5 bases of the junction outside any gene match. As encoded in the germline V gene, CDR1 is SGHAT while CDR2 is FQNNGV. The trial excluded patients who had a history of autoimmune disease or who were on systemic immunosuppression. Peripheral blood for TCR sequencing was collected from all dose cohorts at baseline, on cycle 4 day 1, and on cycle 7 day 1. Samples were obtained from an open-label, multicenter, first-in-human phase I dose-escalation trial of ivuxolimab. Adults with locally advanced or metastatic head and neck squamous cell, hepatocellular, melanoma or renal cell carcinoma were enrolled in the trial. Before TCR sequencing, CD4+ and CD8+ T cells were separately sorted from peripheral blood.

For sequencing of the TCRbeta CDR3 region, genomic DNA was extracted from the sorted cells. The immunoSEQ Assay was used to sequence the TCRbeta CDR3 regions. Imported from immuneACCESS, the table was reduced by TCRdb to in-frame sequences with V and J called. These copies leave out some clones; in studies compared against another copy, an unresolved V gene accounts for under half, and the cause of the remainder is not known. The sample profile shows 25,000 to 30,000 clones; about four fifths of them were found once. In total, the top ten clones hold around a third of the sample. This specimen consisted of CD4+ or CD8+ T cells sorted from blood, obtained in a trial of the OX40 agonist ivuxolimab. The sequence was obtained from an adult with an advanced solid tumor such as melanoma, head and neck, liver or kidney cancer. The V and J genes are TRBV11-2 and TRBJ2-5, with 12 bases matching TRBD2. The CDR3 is CASSSTSGGGETQYF. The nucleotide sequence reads TGTGCCAGCAGCTCGACTAGCGGGGGTGGTGAGACCCAGTACTTC.